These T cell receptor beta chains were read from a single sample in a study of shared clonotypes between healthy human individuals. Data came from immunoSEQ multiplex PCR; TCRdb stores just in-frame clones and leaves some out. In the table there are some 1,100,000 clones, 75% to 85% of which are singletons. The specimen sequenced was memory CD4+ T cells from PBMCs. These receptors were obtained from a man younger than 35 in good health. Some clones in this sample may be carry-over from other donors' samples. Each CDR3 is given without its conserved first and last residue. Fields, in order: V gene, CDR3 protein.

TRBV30 AWASGVSTDTQY
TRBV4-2 ASSHPWSGRARNTEAF
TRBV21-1 ASSPSGGLSSYEQY
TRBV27 ASSWGISDTEAF
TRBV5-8 ASSQTDHGYT
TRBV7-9 ASSKAMGEQY
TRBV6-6 ASRQGGAKNIQY
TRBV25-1 ASAKIGGSYEQY
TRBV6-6 ASSSTDISIYGYT
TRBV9 ASTELAGVNEQF
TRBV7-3 ASSLLQNTEAF
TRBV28 ASTRGRGYQPQH
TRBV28 ASRVLRGPYGYT
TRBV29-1 SVEDTTGAPDTQY
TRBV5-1 ASSFPRSGVSTFTDTQY
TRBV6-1 ASSEQRTGVEETQY
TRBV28 ASSLSGDRFYEQY
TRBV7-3 ASSEDSAGANVLT
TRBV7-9 ASSFYASGEQY
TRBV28 ASSLTGPGELF
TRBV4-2 ASSQETGTSGTETQY
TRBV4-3 ASSAQIRTNEKLF
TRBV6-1 ASSEGLAGGPVIQY
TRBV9 ASSAAGGQSETQY
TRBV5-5 ASSLEGTVAYYSNQPQH
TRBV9 ASSPSTSGTSYNEQF
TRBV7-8 ASSLQLAAYPYEQY
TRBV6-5 ASRPQGAAGQPQH
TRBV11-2 ASSLRFQGSEQY
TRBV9 ASSPTGVGDTQY
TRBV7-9 ASSYGEETQY
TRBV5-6 ASSSLGLDTEAF
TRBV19 ASSIFNYGYT
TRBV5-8 ASSLEGEQY
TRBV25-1 ASSVPGAYGYT
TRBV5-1 ASSLGVTSTDTQY
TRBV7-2 ASSPRPSTDTQY
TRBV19 ASSIAASNNEQF
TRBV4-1 ASSFRDGGHYEQY
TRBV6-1 ASSETGYGYT
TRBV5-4 ASQNRGVYEQY
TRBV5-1 ASTRGATVKAEAF
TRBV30 AWAPGSNQPQH
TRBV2 ASEFESSYNSPLH
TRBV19 ASSMGRTNPYGYT
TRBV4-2 ASEQAPSGGTDTQY